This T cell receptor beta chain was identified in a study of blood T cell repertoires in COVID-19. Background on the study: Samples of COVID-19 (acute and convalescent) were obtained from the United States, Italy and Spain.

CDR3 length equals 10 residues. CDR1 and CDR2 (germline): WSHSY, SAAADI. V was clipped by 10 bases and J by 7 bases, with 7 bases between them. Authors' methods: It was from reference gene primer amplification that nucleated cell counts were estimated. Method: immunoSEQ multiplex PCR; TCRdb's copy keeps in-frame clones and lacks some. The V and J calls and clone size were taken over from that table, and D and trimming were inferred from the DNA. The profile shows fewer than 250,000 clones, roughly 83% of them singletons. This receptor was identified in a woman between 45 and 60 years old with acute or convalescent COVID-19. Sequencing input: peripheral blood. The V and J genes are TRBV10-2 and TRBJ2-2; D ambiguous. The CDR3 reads CATYGGELFF. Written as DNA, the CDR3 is TGCGCCACCTACGGCGGGGAGCTGTTTTTT.